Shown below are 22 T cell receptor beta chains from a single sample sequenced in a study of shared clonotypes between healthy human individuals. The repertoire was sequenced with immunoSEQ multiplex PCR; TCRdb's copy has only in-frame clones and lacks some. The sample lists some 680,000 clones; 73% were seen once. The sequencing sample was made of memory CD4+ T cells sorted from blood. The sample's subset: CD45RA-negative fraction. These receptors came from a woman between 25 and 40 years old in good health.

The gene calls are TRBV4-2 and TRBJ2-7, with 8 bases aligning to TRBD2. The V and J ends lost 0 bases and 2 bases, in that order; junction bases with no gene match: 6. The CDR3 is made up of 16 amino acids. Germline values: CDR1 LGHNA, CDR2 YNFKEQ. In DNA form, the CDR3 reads TGTGCCAGCAGCCAAGATGGGCTAGCGGGCACCTACGAGCAGTACTTC. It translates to CASSQDGLAGTYEQYF.

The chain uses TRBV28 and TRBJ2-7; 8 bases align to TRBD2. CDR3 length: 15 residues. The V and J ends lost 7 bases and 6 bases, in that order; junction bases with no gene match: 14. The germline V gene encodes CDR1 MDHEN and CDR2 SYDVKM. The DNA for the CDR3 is TGTGCCAGCAACCCGGGGGGGGAGCCGATTGCCGAGCAGTACTTC. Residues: CASNPGGEPIAEQYF.

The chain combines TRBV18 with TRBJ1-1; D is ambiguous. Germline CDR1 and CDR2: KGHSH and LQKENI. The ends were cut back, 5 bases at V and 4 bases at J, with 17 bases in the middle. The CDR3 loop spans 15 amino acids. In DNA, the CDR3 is TGTGCCAGCTCATCCTCGACGCCGGATGTCACTGAAGCTTTCTTT. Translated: CASSSSTPDVTEAFF.

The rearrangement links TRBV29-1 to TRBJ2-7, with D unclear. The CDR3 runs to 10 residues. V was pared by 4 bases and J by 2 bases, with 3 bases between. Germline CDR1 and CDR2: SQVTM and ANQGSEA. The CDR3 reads CSVVTYEQYF. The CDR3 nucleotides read TGCAGCGTTGTTACCTACGAGCAGTACTTC.

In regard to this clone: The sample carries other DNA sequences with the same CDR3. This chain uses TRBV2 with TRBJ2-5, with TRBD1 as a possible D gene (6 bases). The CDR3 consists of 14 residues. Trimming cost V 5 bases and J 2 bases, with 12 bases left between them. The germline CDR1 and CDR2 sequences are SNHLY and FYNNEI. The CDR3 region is CASSLQGFQETQYF. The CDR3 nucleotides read TGTGCCAGCAGTCTACAGGGATTTCAAGAGACCCAGTACTTC.

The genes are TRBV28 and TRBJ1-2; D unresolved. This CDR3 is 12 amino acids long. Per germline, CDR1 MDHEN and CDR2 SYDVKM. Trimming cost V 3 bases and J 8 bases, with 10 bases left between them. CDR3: CASSLEFEGYTF. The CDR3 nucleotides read TGTGCCAGCAGTTTGGAGTTTGAGGGCTACACCTTC.

The CDR3 region is CASSGVWWTQYF. CDR3 coding DNA: TGTGCCAGCAGTGGCGTGTGGTGGACCCAGTACTTC. This chain uses TRBV6-1 with TRBJ2-5; unclear D gene. This CDR3 is 12 amino acids long. From germline, CDR1 is MNHNS and CDR2 SASEGT. V was clipped by 4 bases and J by 7 bases, with 10 bases between them.

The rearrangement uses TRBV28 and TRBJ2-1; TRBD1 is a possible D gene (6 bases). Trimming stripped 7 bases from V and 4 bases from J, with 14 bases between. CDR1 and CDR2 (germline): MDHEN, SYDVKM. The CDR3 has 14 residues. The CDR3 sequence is CASTSPTGYNEQFF. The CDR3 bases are TGTGCCAGCACATCCCCAACAGGGTACAATGAGCAGTTCTTC.

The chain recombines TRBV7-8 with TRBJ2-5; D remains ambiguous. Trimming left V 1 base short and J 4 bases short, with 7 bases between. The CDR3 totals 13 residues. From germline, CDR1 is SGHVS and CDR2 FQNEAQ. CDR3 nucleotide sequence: TGTGCCAGCAGCTTAGGCCTAGGAGAGACCCAGTACTTC. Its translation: CASSLGLGETQYF.

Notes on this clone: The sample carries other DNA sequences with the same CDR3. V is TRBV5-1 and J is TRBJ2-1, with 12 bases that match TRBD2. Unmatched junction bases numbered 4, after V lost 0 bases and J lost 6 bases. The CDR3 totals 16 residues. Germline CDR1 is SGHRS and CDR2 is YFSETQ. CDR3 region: CASSLAGLAGSNEQFF. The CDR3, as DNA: TGCGCCAGCAGCTTGGCCGGACTAGCGGGAAGCAATGAGCAGTTCTTC.

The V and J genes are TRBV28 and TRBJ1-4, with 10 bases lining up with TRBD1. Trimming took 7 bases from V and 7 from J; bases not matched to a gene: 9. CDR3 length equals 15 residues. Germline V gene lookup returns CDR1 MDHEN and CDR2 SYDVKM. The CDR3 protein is CASTTQTGGSEKLFF. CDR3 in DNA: TGTGCCAGCACTACCCAGACAGGGGGCAGTGAAAAACTGTTTTTT.

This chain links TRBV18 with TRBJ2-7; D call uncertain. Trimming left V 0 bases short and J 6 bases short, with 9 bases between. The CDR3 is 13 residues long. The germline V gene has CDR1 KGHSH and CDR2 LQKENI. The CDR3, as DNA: TGTGCCAGCTCACCACCAAGCCTAGTCGAGCAGTACTTC. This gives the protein CASSPPSLVEQYF.

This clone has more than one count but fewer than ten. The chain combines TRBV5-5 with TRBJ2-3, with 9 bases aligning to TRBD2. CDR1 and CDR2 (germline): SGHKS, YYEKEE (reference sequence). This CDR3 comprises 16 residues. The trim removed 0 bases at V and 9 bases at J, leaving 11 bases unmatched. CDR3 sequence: CASSLGGVAGVGTQYF. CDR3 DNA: TGTGCCAGCAGCTTGGGGGGTGTAGCGGGAGTTGGAACGCAGTATTTT.

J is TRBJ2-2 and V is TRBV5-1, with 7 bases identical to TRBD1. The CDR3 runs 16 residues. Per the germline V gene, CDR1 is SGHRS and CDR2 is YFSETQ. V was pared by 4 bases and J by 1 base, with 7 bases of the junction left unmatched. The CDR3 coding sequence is TGCGCCAGCAGCATAGGGACAGTTCGGAACACCGGGGAGCTGTTTTTT. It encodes CASSIGTVRNTGELFF. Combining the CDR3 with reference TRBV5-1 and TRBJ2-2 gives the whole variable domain KAGVTQTPRYLIKTRGQQVTLSCSPISGHRSVSWYQQTPGQGLQFLFEYFSETQRNKGNFPGRFSGRQFSNSRSEMNVSTLELGDSALYLCASSIGTVRNTGELFFGEGSRLTVL.

The CDR3 spells CASSPTGTDGKGAFF. CDR3 bases: TGCGCCAGCAGCCCGACCGGGACGGATGGGAAGGGAGCTTTCTTT. This chain links TRBV5-1 with TRBJ1-1, with D maybe TRBD1 (5 bases). The germline V gene has CDR1 SGHRS and CDR2 YFSETQ. This CDR3 comprises 15 residues. Trimming removed 4 bases at V and 10 bases at J, with 23 bases between.

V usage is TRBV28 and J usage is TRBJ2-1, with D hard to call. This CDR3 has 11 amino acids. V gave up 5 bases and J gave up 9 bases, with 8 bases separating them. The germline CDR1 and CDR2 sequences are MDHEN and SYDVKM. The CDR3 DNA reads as TGTGCCAGCAGTCACGACTTTGAGCAGTTCTTC. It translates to CASSHDFEQFF.

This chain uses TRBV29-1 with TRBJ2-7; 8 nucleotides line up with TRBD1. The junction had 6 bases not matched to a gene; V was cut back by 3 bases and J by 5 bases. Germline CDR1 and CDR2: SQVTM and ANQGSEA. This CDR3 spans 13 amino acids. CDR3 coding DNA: TGCAGCGTTGAGGGACAGGTAAACCACGAGCAGTACTTC. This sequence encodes CSVEGQVNHEQYF.

The CDR3 DNA is TGTGCCAGCAGTTGGACGGCGAGCTCCTATAATTCACCCCTCCACTTT. Residues: CASSWTASSYNSPLHF. The rearrangement joins TRBV27 to TRBJ1-6; D is ambiguous. Trimming cost V 4 bases and J 0 bases, with 10 bases left between them. The CDR3 has 16 residues. CDR1 MNHEY and CDR2 SMNVEV come from the germline V gene (reference sequence).

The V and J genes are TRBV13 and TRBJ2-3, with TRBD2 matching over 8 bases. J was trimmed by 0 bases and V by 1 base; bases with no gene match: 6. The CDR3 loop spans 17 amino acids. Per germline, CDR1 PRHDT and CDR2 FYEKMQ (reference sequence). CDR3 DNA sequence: TGTGCCAGCAGCTTAGAACCAGCGGGGGCTAGCACAGATACGCAGTATTTT. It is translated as CASSLEPAGASTDTQYF. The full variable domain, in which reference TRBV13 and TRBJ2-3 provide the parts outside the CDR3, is AAGVIQSPRHLIKEKRETATLKCYPIPRHDTVYWYQQGPGQDPQFLISFYEKMQSDKGSIPDRFSAQQFSDYHSELNMSSLELGDSALYFCASSLEPAGASTDTQYFGPGTRLTVL.

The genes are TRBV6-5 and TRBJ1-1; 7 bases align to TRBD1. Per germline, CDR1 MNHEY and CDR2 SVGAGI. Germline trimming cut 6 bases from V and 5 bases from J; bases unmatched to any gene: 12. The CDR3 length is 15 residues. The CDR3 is CASSRARTGGTEAFF. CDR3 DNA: TGTGCCAGCAGCCGCGCGCGGACAGGTGGGACTGAAGCTTTCTTT.

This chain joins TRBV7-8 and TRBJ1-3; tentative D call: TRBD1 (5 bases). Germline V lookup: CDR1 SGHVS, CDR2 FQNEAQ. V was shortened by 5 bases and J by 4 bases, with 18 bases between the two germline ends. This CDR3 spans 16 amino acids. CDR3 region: CASSPPGGNSGNTIYF. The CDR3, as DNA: TGTGCCAGCAGCCCCCCCGGGGGGAACTCGGGAAACACCATATATTTT.

The CDR3 spells CASSYSTGGRDEQYF. CDR3 in DNA: TGTGCCAGCAGTTACTCTACAGGCGGGAGGGACGAGCAGTACTTC. The chain employs TRBV6-6 and TRBJ2-7; the match to TRBD2 covers 9 bases. The CDR3 has 15 amino acids. V was pared by 0 bases and J by 5 bases, with 5 bases of the junction left unmatched. Germline V gives CDR1 MNHNY, CDR2 SVGAGI (reference sequence).